A single sample gave rise to the 16 T cell receptor beta chains below, sequenced in a study of a mutant IDH1 vaccine in newly diagnosed glioma. What these receptors recognize is not known. The time point is: week 35, safety follow-up. Vaccination comprised doses that each held 300 ug of mutant IDH1 20-mer peptide, plus topical imiquimod. Using immunoSEQ multiplex PCR, the repertoire was profiled, and TCRdb retains in-frame clones only, with some absent. The table records tens of thousands of clones, more than 70% of them present only once. Sequenced material: PBMCs, taken from a glioma patient whose treatment included an IDH1 peptide vaccine. Source of these receptors: a woman between 40 and 55 years old with glioma.

V usage is TRBV4-1 and J usage is TRBJ2-5, with D maybe TRBD2 (5 bases). The V gene's germline CDR1 is MGHRA and CDR2 YSYEKL. This CDR3 comprises 15 residues. V lost 3 bases and J 0 bases, leaving 11 bases between the germline ends. CDR3 sequence: CASSHLGVNQETQYF. The CDR3 nucleotides read TGCGCCAGCAGCCACCTGGGAGTAAACCAAGAGACCCAGTACTTC.

The gene calls are TRBV19 and TRBJ1-2; TRBD1 matches 7 bases. V lost 3 bases and J lost 6; bases outside the gene matches: 10. Germline-derived CDR1 and CDR2 are LNHDA and SQIVND (reference sequence). This CDR3 has 15 residues. The CDR3 DNA reads as TGTGCCAGTAGTATTGTCGGAGGGGGCGCGGATGGCTACACCTTC. This gives the protein CASSIVGGGADGYTF.

The chain recombines TRBV7-2 with TRBJ1-1; perhaps TRBD1 as D (6 bases). CDR1 and CDR2 (germline): SGHTA, FQGNSA. The CDR3 extends over 12 amino acids. V lost 3 bases, J lost 8 bases, and 10 bases lay in between. The CDR3 region is CASSFHREEAFF. The CDR3 DNA is TGTGCCAGCAGCTTTCACAGGGAAGAAGCTTTCTTT.

This chain links TRBV7-9 with TRBJ2-1; D may be TRBD2 (5 bases). Trimming stripped 10 bases from V and 7 bases from J, with 14 bases between. Germline CDR1 is SEHNR and CDR2 is FQNEAQ (reference sequence). CDR3 length: 12 amino acids. This CDR3 reads CATGLVRNEQFF. Here the CDR3 DNA reads TGTGCCACCGGACTCGTTCGGAATGAGCAGTTCTTC.

This clone appeared once. The V gene is TRBV5-1, the J gene TRBJ1-1; possibly TRBD1 for D (5 bases). Trimming took off 4 bases at V and 0 bases at J, with 13 bases between the two ends. This CDR3 is 15 amino acids long. Germline V CDR1 and CDR2: SGHRS, YFSETQ. CDR3 sequence (DNA): TGCGCCAGCAGCCCCGTTGGGGGGGTGAACACTGAAGCTTTCTTT. Protein: CASSPVGGVNTEAFF.

The rearrangement joins TRBV10-3 to TRBJ1-4; D gene ambiguous. Trimming left V 0 bases short and J 3 bases short, with 14 bases between. Per germline, CDR1 ENHRY and CDR2 SYGVKD. The CDR3 runs 17 residues. CDR3 amino acids: CAISESSPMGSNEKLFF. Written as DNA, the CDR3 is TGTGCCATCAGTGAGTCGTCGCCCATGGGGTCTAATGAAAAACTGTTTTTT.

The chain has TRBV7-2 and TRBJ1-1, with no clear D. The CDR3 covers 13 residues. Between the trimmed V and J ends, which lost 3 bases and 0 bases, there was a span of 5 bases. Germline CDR1 and CDR2: SGHTA and FQGNSA. CDR3 amino acids: CASSLTLNTEAFF. DNA of the CDR3: TGTGCCAGCAGCTTGACGTTGAACACTGAAGCTTTCTTT.

This sequence joins TRBV13 and TRBJ2-7, with a weak D call TRBD1 (7 bases). CDR1 and CDR2 from the germline V gene are PRHDT and FYEKMQ (reference sequence). The length of the CDR3 is 14 residues. V was clipped by 5 bases and J by 7 bases, with 18 bases between them. CDR3 protein: CASSQKWRGQEQYF. The CDR3, as DNA: TGTGCCAGCAGCCAAAAATGGAGGGGGCAAGAGCAGTACTTC. The full variable domain, its missing parts supplied by reference TRBV13 and TRBJ2-7, is AAGVIQSPRHLIKEKRETATLKCYPIPRHDTVYWYQQGPGQDPQFLISFYEKMQSDKGSIPDRFSAQQFSDYHSELNMSSLELGDSALYFCASSQKWRGQEQYFGPGTRLTVT.

The rearrangement uses TRBV27 and TRBJ2-7, with D hard to call. The germline V gene has CDR1 MNHEY and CDR2 SMNVEV (reference sequence). The length of the CDR3 is 16 residues. V was clipped by 0 bases and J by 0 bases, with 12 bases between them. CDR3 coding DNA: TGTGCCAGCAGTTTATCGAGATCCGGAACCTCCTACGAGCAGTACTTC. Translated: CASSLSRSGTSYEQYF.

The gene calls are TRBV29-1 and TRBJ1-1, with D unresolved. This CDR3 region has 13 residues. CDR1 SQVTM and CDR2 ANQGSEA come from the germline V gene. V gave up 8 bases and J gave up 5 bases, with 18 bases separating them. Here the CDR3 DNA reads TGCAGCTCTTTTCGTGACGCGGGGACTGAAGCTTTCTTT. Translating gives CSSFRDAGTEAFF.

The CDR3 nucleotides read TGTGCCAGCAGTGAAGCGCTGGGTACCGGGGAGCTGTTTTTT. The encoded protein is CASSEALGTGELFF. The rearrangement links TRBV6-1 to TRBJ2-2; D remains unclear. This CDR3 is 14 amino acids long. V lost 0 bases to trimming and J lost 5 bases, with 7 bases between them. CDR1 is MNHNS, CDR2 SASEGT, per germline.

V gene TRBV7-9 combines with J gene TRBJ1-2, with 9 bases lining up with TRBD1. Unmatched junction bases numbered 8, after V lost 6 bases and J lost 3 bases. Germline-derived CDR1 and CDR2 are SEHNR and FQNEAQ (reference sequence). This CDR3 contains 15 residues. CDR3 nucleotides: TGTGCCAGCAGTCTCGACAGGGGGAGTTACTATGGCTACACCTTC. This sequence encodes CASSLDRGSYYGYTF.

This chain links TRBV2 with TRBJ1-2, with 8 bases fitting TRBD1. The J segment lost 3 bases and the V segment lost 5 bases, leaving 2 bases of the junction unmatched. Per the germline V gene, CDR1 is SNHLY and CDR2 is FYNNEI. The CDR3 is 13 residues long. The CDR3 region has the DNA TGTGCCAGCAGTACGGGACAGGACTATGGCTACACCTTC. The encoded protein is CASSTGQDYGYTF.

This chain joins TRBV6-6 and TRBJ1-1, with D maybe TRBD1 (6 bases). V was cut by 2 bases and J by 0 bases, with 13 bases left in between. CDR3 length: 16 residues. Germline loops: CDR1 MNHNY, CDR2 SVGAGI (reference sequence). The CDR3 loop is CASSYGGVPLNTEAFF. In DNA, the CDR3 is TGTGCCAGCAGTTACGGGGGCGTCCCTTTGAACACTGAAGCTTTCTTT.

The rearrangement uses TRBV6-6 and TRBJ2-5; TRBD2 matches at 8 bases. This CDR3 is built from 14 residues. V was clipped by 4 bases and J by 5 bases; unmatched bases: 6. The germline gives CDR1 MNHNY, CDR2 SVGAGI (reference sequence). Written as DNA, the CDR3 is TGTGCCAGCAGTTCCTACACGGGAGGGGAGACCCAGTACTTC. Translation: CASSSYTGGETQYF.

V is TRBV2 and J is TRBJ1-1, with D uncertain. CDR1 is SNHLY, CDR2 FYNNEI, per germline. The CDR3 consists of 16 residues. V lost 0 bases to trimming and J lost 0 bases, with 11 bases between them. The CDR3 is CASSEARQRVNTEAFF. CDR3 bases: TGTGCCAGCAGTGAAGCGAGGCAGCGCGTGAACACTGAAGCTTTCTTT.